Listed below are T cell receptor beta chains from one sample, sequenced in a study of siplizumab effects on memory and regulatory T cells. Clones were read by immunoSEQ multiplex PCR, and TCRdb kept only the in-frame ones, dropping some. The sample has tens of thousands of clones; about 96% are singletons. Sequenced: naive CD4+ T cells sorted from blood. All receptors derive from a human donor in good health. Both conserved end residues are part of each CDR3. A D gene is named only where the DNA matches it firmly. Some rows have no size entry. The others give once, few or many, or a class for an expanded clone.

13	TRBV6-5	-	TRBJ1-2	-	TGTGCCAGCAGTTACGAACAGTATACTGGCTACACCTTC	CASSYEQYTGYTF
14	TRBV25-1	-	TRBJ2-2	-	TGTGCCAGCAGTGAATCCTGGAACACCGGGGAGCTGTTTTTT	CASSESWNTGELFF
13	TRBV10-3	-	TRBJ2-3	-	TGTGCCATCAGTGTATATGGCACAGATACGCAGTATTTT	CAISVYGTDTQYF
17	TRBV4-3	TRBD1	TRBJ1-3	-	TGCGCCAGCAGCCAAGTCGGGGGACAGGGGCCTGGAAACACCATATATTTT	CASSQVGGQGPGNTIYF
13	TRBV6-5	-	TRBJ2-7	-	TGTGCCAGCAGTTACAGTCAGCCTTACGAGCAGTACTTC	CASSYSQPYEQYF
15	TRBV5-6	-	TRBJ2-5	-	TGTGCCAGCAGCTTGGCCTCGGGGGCCCAAGAGACCCAGTACTTC	CASSLASGAQETQYF
14	TRBV18	-	TRBJ1-1	-	TGTGCCAGCTCACCTGTAGCGCTGAACACTGAAGCTTTCTTT	CASSPVALNTEAFF
14	TRBV13	-	TRBJ2-5	-	TGTGCCAGCAGCTTAGGTTCCCCGGCGGAGACCCAGTACTTC	CASSLGSPAETQYF
18	TRBV5-1	-	TRBJ1-5	-	TGCGCCAGCACCTTGGGAGGACGGAAGTTTTATAGCAATCAGCCCCAGCATTTT	CASTLGGRKFYSNQPQHF
16	TRBV5-4	TRBD2	TRBJ2-2	-	TGTGCCAGCAGCTTGGGTAGCGGGGGGGCGCCCGGGGAGCTGTTTTTT	CASSLGSGGAPGELFF
17	TRBV5-4	-	TRBJ2-7	-	TGTGCCAGCAGCGCGGGGATGGGGCTAACTTCCGCCTACGAGCAGTACTTC	CASSAGMGLTSAYEQYF
16	TRBV5-1	-	TRBJ2-5	-	TGCGCCAGCAGCGAGCAAGCCCCGGGCCCCAGTAGGACCCAGTACTTC	CASSEQAPGPSRTQYF
17	TRBV5-1	-	TRBJ1-1	-	TGCGCCAGCAGCTTGGGTGTTCTGGTCACGTCATATCTCGAAGCTTTCTTT	CASSLGVLVTSYLEAFF
15	TRBV2	-	TRBJ1-1	few	TGTGCCAGCAGCCCCATGGGGGGGCCGAACACTGAAGCTTTCTTT	CASSPMGGPNTEAFF
14	TRBV4-1	TRBD1	TRBJ1-1	-	TGCGCCAGCAGCCAAGGAGGACAGGGCTCTGAAGCTTTCTTT	CASSQGGQGSEAFF
15	TRBV5-8	TRBD2	TRBJ2-1	-	TGTGCCAGCAGCAGCGGGACTAGCGGGTACAATGAGCAGTTCTTC	CASSSGTSGYNEQFF
16	TRBV4-1	-	TRBJ2-1	-	TGCGCCAGCAGCCAAGCGACGCGGACAAGCAACAATGAGCAGTTCTTC	CASSQATRTSNNEQFF
13	TRBV5-6	-	TRBJ1-1	-	TGTGCCAGCAGATTGGACACGAACACTGAAGCTTTCTTT	CASRLDTNTEAFF
16	TRBV25-1	TRBD1	TRBJ2-2	once	TGTGCCAGCAGTGAAGCCGCCAGGGGGCTCACCGGGGAGCTGTTTTTT	CASSEAARGLTGELFF
14	TRBV6-5	TRBD1	TRBJ2-1	-	TGTGCCAGCAGTCCCGGGACAGGGGGCTTTGAGCAGTTCTTC	CASSPGTGGFEQFF
12	TRBV30	-	TRBJ2-7	-	TGTGCCGCCGGCCAGGGCTCCTACGAGCAGTACTTC	CAAGQGSYEQYF
16	TRBV4-2	-	TRBJ1-2	-	TGTGCCAGCAGCCAAGATCCCTCTCCCAGCGACTATGGCTACACCTTC	CASSQDPSPSDYGYTF
15	TRBV4-1	-	TRBJ1-2	-	TGCGCCAGCAGCCAAGCTACCGGGACCAAAATAGGCTACACCTTC	CASSQATGTKIGYTF
15	TRBV2	-	TRBJ1-1	-	TGTGCCAGCAGTGAGAAACAGATCAGGAACACTGAAGCTTTCTTT	CASSEKQIRNTEAFF
16	TRBV5-4	-	TRBJ2-5	-	TGTGCCAGCAGCTTGGACCCGGGGCCGGCGGTGGAGACCCAGTACTTC	CASSLDPGPAVETQYF
15	TRBV6-5	-	TRBJ2-2	-	TGTGCCAGCTCAGAACGGGGGAGGAGCACCGGGGAGCTGTTTTTT	CASSERGRSTGELFF
14	TRBV19	TRBD1	TRBJ2-7	-	TGTGCCAGTAGCCCGACAGGGAGCTCCTACGAGCAGTACTTC	CASSPTGSSYEQYF
16	TRBV19	TRBD2	TRBJ2-1	-	TGTGCCAGTAGTAGAACTAGCGGGTTCACCTACAATGAGCAGTTCTTC	CASSRTSGFTYNEQFF
16	TRBV5-1	TRBD1	TRBJ1-1	-	TGCGCCAGCAGCTTACAGGGGGCTGCGTTGAACACTGAAGCTTTCTTT	CASSLQGAALNTEAFF